Each of the 5 T cell receptor beta chains below was sequenced from the same sample in a study of CD8 T cells in Susac syndrome. Reverse transcription of roughly 0.45 to 1 ug RNA was performed with random hexamers. TCRdb called the immunoSEQ multiplex PCR reads again in MiXCR, with one record for every CDR3 protein. Among tens of thousands of distinct CDR3 sequences listed, 95% to 97% were seen once. The sample comprised CD8+ T cells from PBMCs. The source is a human donor with Susac syndrome.

This chain uses TRBV27 with TRBJ1-6, with TRBD1 identical over 7 bases. Germline loops: CDR1 MNHEY, CDR2 SMNVEV (reference sequence). After removal of 3 bases from V and 6 bases from J, the junction contained 5 bases not matched to a gene. The CDR3 consists of 15 residues. CDR3 in DNA: TGTGCCAGCAGTTTGACAGGGAGATCTAATTCACCCCTCCACTTT. This gives the protein CASSLTGRSNSPLHF.

This rearrangement joins TRBV4-1 to TRBJ1-2, with D possibly TRBD1 on 5 matching bases. Germline V gene data show CDR1 as MGHRA and CDR2 as YSYEKL. The CDR3 length is 16 residues. The germline V and J ends were trimmed by 4 bases and 5 bases, with 20 bases remaining between them. CDR3 sequence: CASSPVLGRAQYGYTF. The CDR3, as DNA: TGCGCCAGCAGCCCCGTTTTGGGCAGGGCTCAGTATGGCTACACCTTC.

The CDR3 nucleotides are TGTGCCAGCAGCCCGGACTACCCGAAAACAGATACGCAGTATTTT. The encoded protein is CASSPDYPKTDTQYF. J is TRBJ2-3 and V is TRBV7-9, with a tentative D call TRBD2 (6 bases). V lost 5 bases and J 3 bases, leaving 15 bases between the germline ends. Germline values: CDR1 SEHNR, CDR2 FQNEAQ (reference sequence). The CDR3 has 15 residues.

V usage is TRBV20-1 and J usage is TRBJ1-2; the D gene is possibly TRBD1 (6 bases). The CDR3 loop spans 14 amino acids. Per germline, CDR1 DFQATT and CDR2 SNEGSKA (reference sequence). Trimming took off 2 bases at V and 3 bases at J, with 13 bases between the two ends. CDR3 sequence reads: CSARPRTGHYGYTF. In nucleotides, the CDR3 is TGCAGTGCTAGACCCCGAACAGGGCACTATGGCTACACCTTC.

The gene calls are TRBV6-5 and TRBJ1-5, with 8 bases fitting TRBD1. Germline V CDR1 and CDR2: MNHEY, SVGAGI. CDR3 length equals 14 residues. The ends lost 6 bases at V and 2 bases at J; junction bases unmatched: 3. This CDR3 reads CASRGQGGNQPQHF. The CDR3 DNA is TGTGCCAGCAGAGGACAGGGCGGCAATCAGCCCCAGCATTTT.